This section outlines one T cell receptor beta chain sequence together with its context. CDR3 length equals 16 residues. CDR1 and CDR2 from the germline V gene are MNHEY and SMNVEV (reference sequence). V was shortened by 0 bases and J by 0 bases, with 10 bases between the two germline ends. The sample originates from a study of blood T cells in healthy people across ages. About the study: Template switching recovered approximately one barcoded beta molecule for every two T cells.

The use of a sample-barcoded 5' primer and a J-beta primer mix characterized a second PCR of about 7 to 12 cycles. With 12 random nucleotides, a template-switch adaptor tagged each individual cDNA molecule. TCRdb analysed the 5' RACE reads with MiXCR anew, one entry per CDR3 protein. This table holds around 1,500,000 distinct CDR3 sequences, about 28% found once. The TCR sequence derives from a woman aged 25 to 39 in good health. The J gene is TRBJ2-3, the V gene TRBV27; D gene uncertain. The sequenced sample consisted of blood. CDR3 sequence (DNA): TGTGCCAGCAGTTTATCTACCGGACCTAGCACAGATACGCAGTATTTT. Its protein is CASSLSTGPSTDTQYF.